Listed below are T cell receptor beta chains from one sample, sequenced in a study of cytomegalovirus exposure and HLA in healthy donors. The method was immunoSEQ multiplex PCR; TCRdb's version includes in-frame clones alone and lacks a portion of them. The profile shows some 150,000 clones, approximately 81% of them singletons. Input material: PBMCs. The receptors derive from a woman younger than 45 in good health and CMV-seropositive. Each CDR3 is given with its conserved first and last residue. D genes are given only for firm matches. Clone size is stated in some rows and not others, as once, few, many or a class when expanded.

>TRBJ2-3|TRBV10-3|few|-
TGTGCCATCACCGAACGAGTCGCAGATACGCAGTATTTT
CAITERVADTQYF
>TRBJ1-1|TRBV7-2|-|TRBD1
TGTGCCAGCAGCTTAACCGGGACAGGGGGCACTGAAGCTTTCTTT
CASSLTGTGGTEAFF
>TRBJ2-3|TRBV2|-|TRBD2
TGTGCCAGCAGTTTTCCATTGGGTAGCGGGGACACAGATACGCAGTATTTT
CASSFPLGSGDTDTQYF
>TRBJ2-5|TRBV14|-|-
TGTGCCAGCAGCCGCTATGAAGAGACCCAGTACTTC
CASSRYEETQYF
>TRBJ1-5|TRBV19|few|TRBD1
TGTGCCAGTAGTATCTATTTAGGGACAGCGTTAAGCAATCAGCCCCAGCATTTT
CASSIYLGTALSNQPQHF
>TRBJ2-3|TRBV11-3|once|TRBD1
TGTGCCAGCAGCTTGGACAGGGGGCCAGATACGCAGTATTTT
CASSLDRGPDTQYF
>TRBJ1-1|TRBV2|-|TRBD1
TGTGCCAGCAGGCTGGGACAGGGTGACACTGAAGCTTTCTTT
CASRLGQGDTEAFF
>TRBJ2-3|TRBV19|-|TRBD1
TGTGCCAGTAGTTCCTGGGGACAGGAAAATACGCAGTATTTT
CASSSWGQENTQYF
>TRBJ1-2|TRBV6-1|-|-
TGTGCCAGCAGCCAAGACAGGACCGGCGGTCTGTACACCTTC
CASSQDRTGGLYTF
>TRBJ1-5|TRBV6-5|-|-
TGTGCCAGCAGTTACTCACTAGATCAGCCCCAGCATTTT
CASSYSLDQPQHF
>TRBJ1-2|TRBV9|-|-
TGTGCCAGCAGCGTAGCTCCGACAGCGATTAACTATGGCTACACCTTC
CASSVAPTAINYGYTF
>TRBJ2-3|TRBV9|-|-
TGTGCCAGCAGCGTAGCCCAGGGAAGCACAGATACGCAGTATTTT
CASSVAQGSTDTQYF
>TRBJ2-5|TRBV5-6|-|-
TGTGCCAGCAGCTTGGACCTTTGGGGGGGGACAAAAGAGACCCAGTACTTC
CASSLDLWGGTKETQYF
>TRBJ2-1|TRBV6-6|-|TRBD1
TGTGCCAGCACCGGGACAGGGAGAGGGTCCAATGAGCAGTTCTTC
CASTGTGRGSNEQFF
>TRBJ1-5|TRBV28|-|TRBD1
TGTGCCAGCAGTTGGGGGACAGGATTCAATCAGCCCCAGCATTTT
CASSWGTGFNQPQHF
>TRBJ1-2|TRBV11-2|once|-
TGTGCCAGCAGCTTAGACTGGACAGCCTATGGCTACACCTTC
CASSLDWTAYGYTF
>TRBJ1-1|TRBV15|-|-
TGTGCCACCAGCAGATGCCCACCCCTGGAGTGCCGCCCTGAAGCTTTCTTT
CATSRCPPLECRPEAFF
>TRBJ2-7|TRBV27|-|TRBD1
TGTGCCAGCAGTCACCGACAGGGGTGGTACGAGCAGTACTTC
CASSHRQGWYEQYF
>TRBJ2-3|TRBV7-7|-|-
TGTGCCAGCAGCTTAGACGAGTACACAGATACGCAGTATTTT
CASSLDEYTDTQYF
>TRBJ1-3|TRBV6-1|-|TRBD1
TGTGCCAGCAGTGAAGCGCCGACAGGGTTGGTTGGAAACACCATATATTTT
CASSEAPTGLVGNTIYF
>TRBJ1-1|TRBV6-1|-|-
TGTGCCAGCAGCTCGGACTGGGGCACTGAAGCTTTCTTT
CASSSDWGTEAFF
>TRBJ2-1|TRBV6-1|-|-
TGTGCCAGCAAGGTTGGGGGGAACTCCTACAATGAGCAGTTCTTC
CASKVGGNSYNEQFF
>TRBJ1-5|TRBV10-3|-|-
TGTGCCATCAGTACAGAGCCTAAGGGGACCCAGCATTTT
CAISTEPKGTQHF
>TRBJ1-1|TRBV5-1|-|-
TGCGCCAGCAGCTCGACAGGTAACACTGAAGCTTTCTTT
CASSSTGNTEAFF
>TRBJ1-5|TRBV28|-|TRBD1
TGTGCCAGCAGCTGGACAGGGAGGCATCAGCCCCAGCATTTT
CASSWTGRHQPQHF
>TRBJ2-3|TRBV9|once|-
TGTGCCAGCAGCGTAGAACGGGGTACAGATACGCAGTATTTT
CASSVERGTDTQYF
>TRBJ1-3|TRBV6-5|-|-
TGTGCCAGCTCCACCGGGAACACCATATATTTT
CASSTGNTIYF
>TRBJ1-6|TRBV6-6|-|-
TGTGCCAGCATTCGGGGATCCCATTCACCCCTCCACTTT
CASIRGSHSPLHF
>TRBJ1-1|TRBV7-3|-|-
TGTGCCAGCAGCTTATTTGGGGGCCCGAACACTGAAGCTTTCTTT
CASSLFGGPNTEAFF
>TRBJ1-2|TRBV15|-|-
TGTGCCACCGGGGGGGCGGGCGGCTATGGCTACACCTTC
CATGGAGGYGYTF
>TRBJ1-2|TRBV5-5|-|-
TGTGCCAGCAGCTGGAGCACCAGCGGGAACTATGGCTACACCTTC
CASSWSTSGNYGYTF
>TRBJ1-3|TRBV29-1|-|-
TGCAGCGTGTGGGGACACGGAAACACCATATATTTT
CSVWGHGNTIYF
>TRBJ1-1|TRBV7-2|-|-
TGTGCCAGCAGCGCCGCGGGGACGGGCACTGAAGCTTTCTTT
CASSAAGTGTEAFF
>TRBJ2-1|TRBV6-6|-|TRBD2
TGTGCCAGCAGTTACCCGGGACTAGCGGCCAATGAGCAGTTCTTC
CASSYPGLAANEQFF
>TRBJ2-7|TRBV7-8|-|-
TGTGCCAGCAGCTTAGAGGGTGGGGGGTATTCCTACGAGCAGTACTTC
CASSLEGGGYSYEQYF